Below, 20 T cell receptor beta chains from the same sample are listed, as sequenced in a study of blood T cell repertoires in COVID-19. The protocol was immunoSEQ multiplex PCR, while the TCRdb copy is restricted to in-frame clones and leaves out a portion. The sample yields 150,000 to 200,000 clones, approximately 85% seen once. The sample consisted of peripheral blood. The source is a woman over 75 with acute or convalescent COVID-19.

The rearrangement links TRBV6-5 to TRBJ2-1; TRBD1 matches 8 bases. Looked up from germline, CDR1 is MNHEY and CDR2 is SVGAGI. This CDR3 has 15 amino acids. V lost 7 bases and J lost 2; bases outside the gene matches: 7. The CDR3: CASIRDRGAYNEQFF. The CDR3 nucleotides are TGTGCCAGCATTCGAGACAGGGGAGCCTACAATGAGCAGTTCTTC.

Turning to this clone: The junction does not match germline at one end; this may be a read error. The chain has TRBV7-2 and TRBJ2-6, with TRBD1 matching over 10 bases. This CDR3 has 15 residues. Looked up from germline, CDR1 is SGHTA and CDR2 is FQGNSA. The CDR3 DNA follows: TGTGCCAGCAGCTTACACGGACAGGGGGACAACGTCCTGACTTTC. Protein product: CASSLHGQGDNVLTF. Using reference TRBV7-2 and TRBJ2-6 for the parts outside the CDR3, the full variable domain is GAGVSQSPSNKVTEKGKDVELRCDPISGHTALYWYRQSLGQGLEFLIYFQGNSAPDKSGLPSDRFSAERTGGSVSTLTIQRTQQEDSAVYLCASSLHGQGDNVLTFGAGSRLTVL.

The chain uses TRBV30 and TRBJ1-3; D is perhaps TRBD1 (5 bases). V lost 1 base and J 0 bases, leaving 16 bases between the germline ends. This CDR3 is 17 amino acids long. Germline assignment: CDR1 GTSNPN and CDR2 SVGIG (reference sequence). The CDR3 sequence is CAWSAPDRKSSGNTIYF. The DNA of the CDR3 is TGTGCCTGGAGTGCCCCCGACAGAAAATCCTCTGGAAACACCATATATTTT.

This chain uses TRBV4-3 with TRBJ2-2; a possible D gene is TRBD1 (6 bases). Germline V CDR1 and CDR2: LGHNA, YSLEER. This CDR3 region has 16 residues. Trimming stripped 2 bases from V and 4 bases from J, with 14 bases between. The CDR3 bases are TGCGCCAGCAGCCAATCCCAGGGACACTTCACCGGGGAGCTGTTTTTT. Translating gives CASSQSQGHFTGELFF.

This clone was counted once. The chain combines TRBV6-1 with TRBJ2-3, with D unresolved. Trimming cost V 2 bases and J 4 bases, with 13 bases left between them. CDR1 is MNHNS and CDR2 is SASEGT in the germline V gene. This CDR3 is 15 amino acids long. CDR3 loop: CASSEIVSSADTQYF. The CDR3 DNA reads TGTGCCAGCAGTGAAATCGTCAGCAGCGCAGATACGCAGTATTTT.

The rearrangement uses TRBV18 and TRBJ2-7, with 13 bases that match TRBD2. CDR3 length: 15 residues. Germline trimming cut 5 bases from V and 7 bases from J; bases unmatched to any gene: 8. The germline V gene encodes CDR1 KGHSH and CDR2 LQKENI. In nucleotides, the CDR3 is TGTGCCAGCTCATCTACTAGCGGGGGGGCCTGGGAGCAGTACTTC. It is translated as CASSSTSGGAWEQYF.

The table lists this clone with a few counts. The V call is TRBV5-4, the J call TRBJ1-6; 7 positions match TRBD1. V gave up 7 bases and J gave up 9 bases; unmatched junction bases: 7. The germline gives CDR1 SGHNT, CDR2 YYREEE (reference sequence). The CDR3 extends over 13 amino acids. The CDR3 sequence is CASSDRVVSPLHF. The CDR3 DNA reads as TGTGCCAGCTCCGACAGGGTAGTTTCACCCCTCCACTTT.

The CDR3 is CSVEGGEDYGYTF. The DNA of the CDR3 is TGCAGCGTTGAAGGGGGGGAGGACTATGGCTACACCTTC. The chain couples TRBV29-1 to TRBJ1-2; D is possibly TRBD1 (5 bases). V was shortened by 1 base and J by 3 bases, with 9 bases between the two germline ends. Germline assignment: CDR1 SQVTM and CDR2 ANQGSEA. The CDR3 runs to 13 residues. The full variable domain, completed using reference TRBV29-1 and TRBJ1-2, is SAVISQKPSRDICQRGTSLTIQCQVDSQVTMMFWYRQQPGQSLTLIATANQGSEATYESGFVIDKFPISRPNLTFSTLTVSNMSPEDSSIYLCSVEGGEDYGYTFGSGTRLTVV.

The gene calls are TRBV9 and TRBJ2-1; 12 bases fit TRBD1. This CDR3 region has 15 residues. V was pared by 4 bases and J by 9 bases, with 8 bases of the junction left unmatched. CDR1 and CDR2 from the germline V gene are SGDLS and YYNGEE. The DNA for the CDR3 is TGTGCCAGCAGCCCTCCCGGGACAGGGGGCGGTGAGCAGTTCTTC. Its protein is CASSPPGTGGGEQFF.

This chain connects TRBV3-1 (or the pseudogene TRBV3-2) to TRBJ1-1; 7 bases map to TRBD1. CDR1 is LGHDT and CDR2 is YNNKEL in the germline V gene (reference sequence). The trim removed 7 bases at V and 4 bases at J, leaving 9 bases unmatched. The length of the CDR3 is 14 residues. The CDR3 protein is CASTLTGKTTEAFF. The CDR3 nucleotides are TGTGCCAGCACCTTGACAGGGAAGACCACTGAAGCTTTCTTT.

The chain combines TRBV7-2 with TRBJ2-1, with 9 bases that match TRBD2. This CDR3 is built from 15 residues. In germline, CDR1 is SGHTA, CDR2 FQGNSA. V gave up 1 base and J gave up 10 bases; unmatched junction bases: 8. CDR3 amino acids: CASSLEPLAGTEQFF. The CDR3 DNA sequence: TGTGCCAGCAGCTTAGAACCCCTAGCGGGGACCGAGCAGTTCTTC.

The count of this clone is one. The gene calls are TRBV5-4 and TRBJ2-7; the match to TRBD2 covers 9 bases. The CDR3 is 13 amino acids. Trimming at V came to 4 bases and at J to 4 bases, leaving 3 bases not matched to a gene. Germline CDR1 and CDR2: SGHNT and YYREEE (reference sequence). The DNA for the CDR3 is TGTGCCAGCAGCATGGGACTAGCTTACGAGCAGTACTTC. It yields the protein CASSMGLAYEQYF.

This clone was counted between two and nine times. This CDR3 reads CASGNLPGGELFF. CDR3 bases: TGTGCTAGTGGGAACTTACCGGGAGGGGAGCTGTTTTTT. This rearrangement joins TRBV12-5 to TRBJ2-2; possibly TRBD2 for D (5 bases). From germline, CDR1 is LGHNT and CDR2 FRNRAP. V was shortened by 6 bases and J by 8 bases, with 13 bases between the two germline ends. The CDR3 covers 13 residues.

The chain employs TRBV7-9 and TRBJ2-3, with unresolved D. The CDR3 length is 15 residues. V shed 2 bases and J shed 0 bases, with 9 bases lying between them. From germline, CDR1 is SEHNR and CDR2 FQNEAQ (reference sequence). Here the CDR3 reads CASSLRSPSTDTQYF. The CDR3 coding sequence is TGTGCCAGCAGCTTACGTAGCCCGAGCACAGATACGCAGTATTTT.

The chain has TRBV24-1 and TRBJ2-1, with TRBD2 matching 7 bases. CDR1 and CDR2 (germline): KGHDR, SFDVKD. V dropped 4 bases and J dropped 8; count of bases not matched to a gene: 7. The CDR3 totals 14 residues. CDR3 sequence (DNA): TGTGCCACCAGTGACCCGGGACTACCCGATGAGCAGTTCTTC. Encoded protein: CATSDPGLPDEQFF.

V and J are TRBV2 and TRBJ1-1, with D unresolved. Germline loops: CDR1 SNHLY, CDR2 FYNNEI. The CDR3 spans 11 residues. V was clipped by 5 bases and J by 3 bases, with 4 bases between them. CDR3 nucleotides: TGTGCCAGCAGTTCTCACACTGAAGCTTTCTTT. It is translated as CASSSHTEAFF. Full variable domain (rest looked up from reference TRBV2 and TRBJ1-1): EPEVTQTPSHQVTQMGQEVILRCVPISNHLYFYWYRQILGQKVEFLVSFYNNEISEKSEIFDDQFSVERPDGSNFTLKIRSTKLEDSAMYFCASSSHTEAFFGQGTRLTVV.

As for this clone: Other DNA sequences in the sample encode the same CDR3. The chain is built from TRBV5-1 and TRBJ1-2, with 8 bases fitting TRBD1. The CDR3 runs 15 residues. V trimming: 0 bases; J trimming: 1 base; junction bases outside the gene matches: 2. In germline, CDR1 is SGHRS, CDR2 YFSETQ. The CDR3 DNA reads as TGCGCCAGCAGCTTGGTACAGGGGGGTAACTATGGCTACACCTTC. Protein product: CASSLVQGGNYGYTF.

This clone has only a few counts. The chain joins TRBV7-2 to TRBJ1-2, with 10 bases identical to TRBD1. Germline V lookup: CDR1 SGHTA, CDR2 FQGNSA. This CDR3 contains 15 residues. Trimming removed 11 bases from V and 8 bases from J; junction bases left unmatched: 17. CDR3 nucleotide sequence: TGTGCCGAGACCGGGACAGGGGACGCCCAGGGAGGCTACACCTTC. Its protein is CAETGTGDAQGGYTF.

The count of this clone is one. The chain is built from TRBV7-2 and TRBJ2-1; TRBD2 matches 9 bases. The CDR3 contains 16 residues. The V gene's germline CDR1 is SGHTA and CDR2 FQGNSA. After removal of 5 bases from V and 7 bases from J, the junction contained 12 bases not matched to a gene. The CDR3 loop reads CASSLQRGVSENEQFF. CDR3 sequence (DNA): TGTGCCAGCAGCCTCCAGCGGGGGGTAAGTGAGAATGAGCAGTTCTTC.

The chain joins TRBV7-8 to TRBJ1-1; 11 bases are a match to TRBD1. V lost 5 bases to trimming and J lost 5 bases; unmatched junction nucleotides: 10. This CDR3 has 16 residues. From germline, CDR1 is SGHVS and CDR2 FQNEAQ. CDR3 sequence reads: CASSARRDRGYTEAFF. Written as DNA, the CDR3 is TGTGCCAGCAGCGCCCGCCGGGACAGGGGGTATACTGAAGCTTTCTTT.